A single sample is the source of the 8 T cell receptor beta chains below, sequenced in a study of blood T cells in healthy people across ages. For the second PCR, which ran for roughly 6 to 11 cycles, a sample-barcoded 5' primer and a J-beta primer mix were used. One entry per CDR3 protein results from TCRdb running MiXCR on the 5' RACE reads. The sample contains about 650,000 distinct CDR3 sequences, under 65% of which appear only once. Sequencing used blood. The source of these receptors is a woman aged 80 or older in good health.

V and J are TRBV13 and TRBJ2-5; D unresolved. Per the germline V gene, CDR1 is PRHDT and CDR2 is FYEKMQ (reference sequence). This CDR3 is built from 12 residues. Trimming took off 5 bases at V and 3 bases at J, with 7 bases between the two ends. CDR3 loop: CASSESKETQYF. CDR3 nucleotide sequence: TGTGCCAGCAGCGAATCCAAAGAGACCCAGTACTTC.

This clonotype has a single count. The chain carries TRBV28 and TRBJ2-1, with a possible D match to TRBD2 (5 bases). In germline, CDR1 is MDHEN, CDR2 SYDVKM. The CDR3 spans 14 residues. Deletions cut 4 bases from V and 5 bases from J, with 12 bases between. CDR3 nucleotide sequence: TGTGCCAGCAGTTCTCGGCCGGGAAACAATGAGCAGTTCTTC. Translating gives CASSSRPGNNEQFF. Using reference TRBV28 and TRBJ2-1 for the parts outside the CDR3, the full variable domain is DVKVTQSSRYLVKRTGEKVFLECVQDMDHENMFWYRQDPGLGLRLIYFSYDVKMKEKGDIPEGYSVSREKKERFSLILESASTNQTSMYLCASSSRPGNNEQFFGPGTRLTVL.

This clonotype was seen many times. The rearrangement joins TRBV10-3 to TRBJ2-7, with D perhaps given as TRBD1 or TRBD2 (6 bases each). V was shortened by 4 bases and J by 5 bases, with 12 bases between the two germline ends. Germline lookup yields CDR1 ENHRY and CDR2 SYGVKD. This CDR3 region has 13 residues. CDR3 sequence (DNA): TGTGCCATCAGTGGGTACAGGGAGGACGAGCAGTACTTC. As protein: CAISGYREDEQYF.

The V call is TRBV5-1, the J call TRBJ2-7, with 7 nucleotides matching TRBD1. The CDR3 covers 16 residues. J was trimmed by 0 bases and V by 3 bases; bases with no gene match: 9. The germline CDR1 and CDR2 sequences are SGHRS and YFSETQ. CDR3 sequence: CASSWLGQSSSYEQYF. The CDR3 region has the DNA TGCGCCAGCAGCTGGCTGGGACAGAGCAGCTCCTACGAGCAGTACTTC. The variable domain in full, with the rest retrieved from reference TRBV5-1 and TRBJ2-7, is KAGVTQTPRYLIKTRGQQVTLSCSPISGHRSVSWYQQTPGQGLQFLFEYFSETQRNKGNFPGRFSGRQFSNSRSEMNVSTLELGDSALYLCASSWLGQSSSYEQYFGPGTRLTVT.

J is TRBJ2-3 and V is TRBV4-3; no reliable D call. The V and J ends lost 1 base and 6 bases respectively, with 11 bases between them. Germline CDR1 reads LGHNA; CDR2 reads YSLEER. CDR3 length: 14 amino acids. The chain's CDR3 is CASSQVLGGDTQYF. The CDR3 bases are TGCGCCAGCAGCCAAGTTCTGGGTGGGGATACGCAGTATTTT.

The rearrangement links TRBV27 to TRBJ2-3; D call uncertain. Germline V lookup: CDR1 MNHEY, CDR2 SMNVEV (reference sequence). V gave up 6 bases and J gave up 3 bases, with 13 bases separating them. This CDR3 region has 14 residues. The CDR3 loop reads CASSSVGVTDTQYF. In DNA form, the CDR3 reads TGTGCCAGCAGCTCCGTTGGGGTAACAGATACGCAGTATTTT.

On this clonotype: This may come from a read error, since a much larger clone is one base off. This chain links TRBV5-1 with TRBJ2-1; 8 bases align to TRBD2. Germline V gene lookup returns CDR1 SGHRS and CDR2 YFSETQ. V dropped 4 bases and J dropped 9; count of bases not matched to a gene: 12. The CDR3 is 15 amino acids. The DNA for the CDR3 is TGCGCCAGCAGCACCTCCACGGGAGGGCCATTTGAGCAGTTCTTC. It yields the protein CASSTSTGGPFEQFF.

The V gene is TRBV7-9, the J gene TRBJ1-6; 7 bases align to TRBD1. This CDR3 contains 15 residues. Trimming removed 3 bases from V and 10 bases from J; junction bases left unmatched: 9. CDR1 and CDR2 (germline): SEHNR, FQNEAQ (reference sequence). CDR3 DNA sequence: TGTGCCAGCAGCTTTGCGGGGCAGGGGGGATCACCCCTCCACTTT. Translation gives CASSFAGQGGSPLHF.